These 2 T cell receptor beta chains originate from one sample sequenced in a study of T cells in Graves' hyperthyroidism and ophthalmopathy. TCR beta CDR3 region amplification was performed from RNA transcripts. Using the HTBI primer set, a first-round RT-PCR was run on the TCR CDR3. TCRdb re-called the multiplex PCR reads through MiXCR, storing one row per CDR3 protein. The sample contains hundreds of thousands of distinct CDR3 sequences, about 16% of which appear only once. Sequencing was performed on blood. The receptors derive from a woman in her 30s with Graves' hyperthyroidism.

This sequence joins TRBV11-2 and TRBJ2-7; D unresolved. The V gene's germline CDR1 is SGHAT and CDR2 FQNNGV. The CDR3 has 13 amino acids. Deletions cut 2 bases from V and 2 bases from J, with 7 bases between. The CDR3 nucleotides are TGTGCCAGCAGCTTAAGCACTGCCTACGAGCAGTACTTC. Translation gives CASSLSTAYEQYF.

The chain joins TRBV6-1 to TRBJ2-1; 12 bases map to TRBD2. After removal of 5 bases from V and 5 bases from J, the junction contained 4 bases not matched to a gene. This CDR3 is 15 amino acids long. Germline V gives CDR1 MNHNS, CDR2 SASEGT. For the CDR3, the DNA is TGTGCCAGCAGTCGAAGGACTAGCGGGGACAATGAGCAGTTCTTC. Translating it yields CASSRRTSGDNEQFF.